Sequencing of this T cell receptor beta chain was carried out in a study of blood T cells in healthy people across ages. Study-level results: Roughly linearly, TCR beta diversity per million T cells fell as age increased. A strong correlation between TCR beta diversity and naive T cell percentage was seen.

Sample-barcoded 5' priming and a J-beta primer mix drove a second PCR of about 6 to 12 cycles. TCRdb re-called the 5' RACE reads through MiXCR, storing one row per CDR3 protein. Found here are 1.5 million to 2 million distinct CDR3 sequences, approximately 50% of them singletons; the top ten hold roughly 2%. A remark on this clonotype: Its specificity is not known.

The specimen was blood. The receptor's source is a woman between 40 and 55 years old in good health.

CDR3 nucleotide sequence: TGTGCCAGCAGCCAAGATCCACGGAGCCAAGAGACCCAGTACTTC. Its protein is CASSQDPRSQETQYF. J is TRBJ2-5 and V is TRBV3-1; D is undetermined. Germline V gene data show CDR1 as LGHDT and CDR2 as YNNKEL (reference sequence). Trimming shortened V by 0 bases and J by 1 base, and 9 bases separated the two germline ends. CDR3 length equals 15 residues.